This TCR beta chain was profiled in a study of Tregs in tolerant kidney transplant recipients. The V end was cut by 4 bases, the J end by 1 base, with 11 bases between. The CDR3 is made up of 14 amino acids. CDR1 and CDR2 (germline): SGDLS, YYNGEE. Only in-frame clones appear in the TCRdb table, and some are missing; sequencing was by immunoSEQ multiplex PCR. The repertoire holds 46,000 or so clones, about 89% seen once, with 0.7% in the top ten. Specimen: Tregs from blood. This clonotype was sampled from a human donor in good health. The chain couples TRBV9 to TRBJ1-1; the D is unclear. The CDR3 here is CASSSRAWNTEAFF. DNA of the CDR3: TGTGCCAGCAGCTCCAGAGCTTGGAACACTGAAGCTTTCTTT.